The rows below give T cell receptor beta chains drawn from one sample of a study of blood T cells in healthy people across ages. TCRdb fed the 5' RACE reads into MiXCR, producing one record per CDR3 protein. The data show hundreds of thousands of distinct CDR3 sequences, over 25% seen once. The sample was also linked to a second study, of T cells of mothers and their children.

Source material: blood. The receptors were sampled from a boy aged 2 to 10 in good health. CDR3s include the opening cysteine and the closing phenylalanine or tryptophan. The order of the fields is D gene, CDR3 length, V gene, clone size, J gene, CDR3 DNA, CDR3 protein. D genes are given only for firm matches. Some rows have no size entry. The others give once, few or many, or a class for an expanded clone.

d_gene: TRBD2
len: 14
v_gene: TRBV28
abundance: NA
j_gene: TRBJ2-7
CDR3nt: TGTGCCAGCAGTGGGACTAGCGACCTCTACGAGCAGTACTTC
CDR3aa: CASSGTSDLYEQYF

d_gene: TRBD2
len: 19
v_gene: TRBV6-2/TRBV6-3
abundance: NA
j_gene: TRBJ2-1
CDR3nt: TGTGCCAGCAGTTACGGCCGTGTTGGACTAGGCGGGAGAAGAGATGAGCAGTTCTTC
CDR3aa: CASSYGRVGLGGRRDEQFF

d_gene: TRBD1
len: 15
v_gene: TRBV4-3
abundance: few
j_gene: TRBJ2-7
CDR3nt: TGCGCCAGCAGCCCCGGGACAGGCCCCTCCTACGAGCAGTACTTC
CDR3aa: CASSPGTGPSYEQYF

d_gene: NA
len: 14
v_gene: TRBV13
abundance: NA
j_gene: TRBJ2-1
CDR3nt: TGTGCCAGCAGCTTACGGTTAGCTTACAATGAGCAGTTCTTC
CDR3aa: CASSLRLAYNEQFF

d_gene: TRBD1
len: 14
v_gene: TRBV12-3/TRBV12-4
abundance: NA
j_gene: TRBJ2-5
CDR3nt: TGTGCCAGCAGCCGGGACAGTATGCAAGAGACCCAGTACTTC
CDR3aa: CASSRDSMQETQYF

d_gene: NA
len: 11
v_gene: TRBV29-1
abundance: NA
j_gene: TRBJ2-7
CDR3nt: TGCAGCGTTGAGGTTAACTACGAGCAGTACTTC
CDR3aa: CSVEVNYEQYF

d_gene: TRBD2
len: 16
v_gene: TRBV5-1
abundance: NA
j_gene: TRBJ2-5
CDR3nt: TGCGCCAGCAGCTTGAGCGCGGGGGAAATGGGGGAGACCCAGTACTTC
CDR3aa: CASSLSAGEMGETQYF

d_gene: TRBD2
len: 17
v_gene: TRBV12-3/TRBV12-4
abundance: NA
j_gene: TRBJ2-7
CDR3nt: TGTGCCAGCAGGGAATCTACTATAGCGGGGGGTTCCTACGAGCAGTACTTC
CDR3aa: CASRESTIAGGSYEQYF

d_gene: NA
len: 14
v_gene: TRBV12-5
abundance: NA
j_gene: TRBJ1-5
CDR3nt: TGTGCTAGTGGTTTGCCCTCCTCTAATCAGCCCCAGCATTTT
CDR3aa: CASGLPSSNQPQHF

d_gene: NA
len: 14
v_gene: TRBV12-3/TRBV12-4
abundance: few
j_gene: TRBJ2-5
CDR3nt: TGTGCCAGCAGCCGCACAGAGGGAGGAGAGACCCAGTACTTC
CDR3aa: CASSRTEGGETQYF

d_gene: TRBD1
len: 15
v_gene: TRBV7-3
abundance: NA
j_gene: TRBJ2-1
CDR3nt: TGTGCCAGCAGCTTAACGGGACAGGGGGGGAATGAGCAGTTCTTC
CDR3aa: CASSLTGQGGNEQFF

d_gene: TRBD1
len: 15
v_gene: TRBV18
abundance: NA
j_gene: TRBJ2-7
CDR3nt: TGTGCCAGCTCACCGAGGACAGGGGCGACCTACGAGCAGTACTTC
CDR3aa: CASSPRTGATYEQYF

d_gene: TRBD1
len: 17
v_gene: TRBV20-1
abundance: NA
j_gene: TRBJ2-3
CDR3nt: TGCAGTGCTAGAATAGACACGGGGACAGGACGTGGAGATACGCAGTATTTT
CDR3aa: CSARIDTGTGRGDTQYF

d_gene: TRBD2
len: 13
v_gene: TRBV7-7
abundance: few
j_gene: TRBJ2-6
CDR3nt: TGTGCCAGCAGCCCGGGGCTAGCGGGCGTCCTGACTTTC
CDR3aa: CASSPGLAGVLTF

d_gene: NA
len: 15
v_gene: TRBV5-5
abundance: NA
j_gene: TRBJ2-5
CDR3nt: TGTGCCAGCAGCCATCAATCGCAGGGGCAAGAGACCCAGTACTTC
CDR3aa: CASSHQSQGQETQYF

d_gene: NA
len: 16
v_gene: TRBV28
abundance: few
j_gene: TRBJ1-3
CDR3nt: TGTGCCAGCAGTCGACGACAGTACCCCTCTGGAAACACCATATATTTT
CDR3aa: CASSRRQYPSGNTIYF

d_gene: TRBD2
len: 19
v_gene: TRBV5-1
abundance: few
j_gene: TRBJ2-4
CDR3nt: TGCGCCAGCAGCCCAAAAGGACTAGCGGGAGGGCTTTCCGACCACATTCAGTACTTC
CDR3aa: CASSPKGLAGGLSDHIQYF

d_gene: NA
len: 15
v_gene: TRBV5-1
abundance: NA
j_gene: TRBJ2-2
CDR3nt: TGCGCCAGCAGCTTGAGGGGAGCGAACACCGGGGAGCTGTTTTTT
CDR3aa: CASSLRGANTGELFF

d_gene: TRBD2
len: 15
v_gene: TRBV12-5
abundance: few
j_gene: TRBJ2-5
CDR3nt: TGTGCTAGTGGCAGTAGCGGGGGGGCCTGGGAGACCCAGTACTTC
CDR3aa: CASGSSGGAWETQYF

d_gene: NA
len: 11
v_gene: TRBV29-1
abundance: NA
j_gene: TRBJ1-2
CDR3nt: TGCAGCGTTGCAGGGCCGGATGGCTACACCTTC
CDR3aa: CSVAGPDGYTF

d_gene: TRBD2
len: 16
v_gene: TRBV20-1
abundance: NA
j_gene: TRBJ2-7
CDR3nt: TGCAGTGCTAGACACCGGACTAGCGGGAATAACTACGAGCAGTACTTC
CDR3aa: CSARHRTSGNNYEQYF

d_gene: NA
len: 15
v_gene: TRBV6-5
abundance: few
j_gene: TRBJ1-1
CDR3nt: TGTGCCAGCAGTTACCCGGTTAGCGCAAGGACTGAAGCTTTCTTT
CDR3aa: CASSYPVSARTEAFF

d_gene: TRBD1
len: 13
v_gene: TRBV20-1
abundance: NA
j_gene: TRBJ1-4
CDR3nt: TGCAGTGCTAGAAGGGCAGGGGGTGAAAAACTGTTTTTT
CDR3aa: CSARRAGGEKLFF

d_gene: TRBD1
len: 14
v_gene: TRBV12-3/TRBV12-4
abundance: few
j_gene: TRBJ2-2
CDR3nt: TGTGCCAGCAGGTCCGGGACAGGGACCGGGGAGCTGTTTTTT
CDR3aa: CASRSGTGTGELFF

d_gene: NA
len: 15
v_gene: TRBV7-9
abundance: few
j_gene: TRBJ1-5
CDR3nt: TGTGCCAGCAGCTTAATGGGGGGGTCCGAGGGGCCCCAGCATTTT
CDR3aa: CASSLMGGSEGPQHF

d_gene: TRBD2
len: 16
v_gene: TRBV9
abundance: few
j_gene: TRBJ2-5
CDR3nt: TGTGCCAGCAGCGTGCAGGCTAGCGGGGCTCTAGAGACCCAGTACTTC
CDR3aa: CASSVQASGALETQYF

d_gene: TRBD1
len: 12
v_gene: TRBV12-3/TRBV12-4
abundance: few
j_gene: TRBJ1-1
CDR3nt: TGTGCCAGCACCCCGACAGGGGATGAAGCTTTCTTT
CDR3aa: CASTPTGDEAFF

d_gene: TRBD1
len: 20
v_gene: TRBV5-1
abundance: NA
j_gene: TRBJ2-1
CDR3nt: TGCGCCAGCAGCCTGCGACAGGGGAACCCGTGGATAGCCTCCTACAATGAGCAGTTCTTC
CDR3aa: CASSLRQGNPWIASYNEQFF

d_gene: NA
len: 12
v_gene: TRBV4-1
abundance: few
j_gene: TRBJ1-3
CDR3nt: TGCGCCAGCAGCCAAGGGGCGGACACCATATATTTT
CDR3aa: CASSQGADTIYF

d_gene: NA
len: 13
v_gene: TRBV24-1
abundance: NA
j_gene: TRBJ2-2
CDR3nt: TGTGCCACCAGTGAATCAGGGTCCGGGGAGCTGTTTTTT
CDR3aa: CATSESGSGELFF

d_gene: TRBD2
len: 16
v_gene: TRBV6-1
abundance: NA
j_gene: TRBJ2-3
CDR3nt: TGTGCCAGCAGTGAAGTCCGGGTCGGGGGGACAGATACGCAGTATTTT
CDR3aa: CASSEVRVGGTDTQYF

d_gene: NA
len: 11
v_gene: TRBV25-1
abundance: few
j_gene: TRBJ1-1
CDR3nt: TGTGCCAGCCAAGAGAACACTGAAGCTTTCTTT
CDR3aa: CASQENTEAFF

d_gene: TRBD1
len: 15
v_gene: TRBV2
abundance: NA
j_gene: TRBJ1-4
CDR3nt: TGTGCCAGCGGGCTGACAGGGTCAACTAATGAAAAACTGTTTTTT
CDR3aa: CASGLTGSTNEKLFF

d_gene: NA
len: 17
v_gene: TRBV7-9
abundance: NA
j_gene: TRBJ2-7
CDR3nt: TGTGCCAGCAGCCTAACGGGCCCGGGGGTTGGAGGAGCCGAGCAGTACTTC
CDR3aa: CASSLTGPGVGGAEQYF

d_gene: TRBD2
len: 14
v_gene: TRBV3-1
abundance: NA
j_gene: TRBJ2-5
CDR3nt: TGTGCCAGCAGCAGAGCGGGGGGGGTGGAGACCCAGTACTTC
CDR3aa: CASSRAGGVETQYF

d_gene: NA
len: 19
v_gene: TRBV7-2
abundance: few
j_gene: TRBJ1-6
CDR3nt: TGTGCCAGTTCGGGCGTAAGAACCCTTACAGGCGTCTATAATTCACCCCTCCACTTT
CDR3aa: CASSGVRTLTGVYNSPLHF

d_gene: TRBD1
len: 16
v_gene: TRBV12-5
abundance: NA
j_gene: TRBJ1-4
CDR3nt: TGTGCTAGTGGTCCACCGGGACAGTCAACTAATGAAAAACTGTTTTTT
CDR3aa: CASGPPGQSTNEKLFF

d_gene: TRBD2
len: 15
v_gene: TRBV12-3/TRBV12-4
abundance: few
j_gene: TRBJ2-1
CDR3nt: TGTGCCAGCAGTGCTAGCGGGAGAGTGTACAATGAGCAGTTCTTC
CDR3aa: CASSASGRVYNEQFF

d_gene: NA
len: 15
v_gene: TRBV5-1
abundance: NA
j_gene: TRBJ1-1
CDR3nt: TGCGCCAGCAGCTTGGAGGGCAACGGCAACACTGAAGCTTTCTTT
CDR3aa: CASSLEGNGNTEAFF

d_gene: NA
len: 14
v_gene: TRBV20-1
abundance: NA
j_gene: TRBJ1-2
CDR3nt: TGCAGTGCTAGTTGGGGCAGGGATAACTATGGCTACACCTTC
CDR3aa: CSASWGRDNYGYTF

d_gene: NA
len: 13
v_gene: TRBV9
abundance: few
j_gene: TRBJ1-1
CDR3nt: TGTGCCAGCGGGTGGGGGTCGGACACTGAAGCTTTCTTT
CDR3aa: CASGWGSDTEAFF

d_gene: TRBD1
len: 14
v_gene: TRBV20-1
abundance: once
j_gene: TRBJ1-2
CDR3nt: TGCAGTGCAGAGGGGGGGCAGGGGGCTTTTGGCTACACCTTC
CDR3aa: CSAEGGQGAFGYTF

d_gene: TRBD2
len: 19
v_gene: TRBV10-3
abundance: few
j_gene: TRBJ2-2
CDR3nt: TGTGCCATCAGCGCGTTTTCACGGACTAGCGGGCGGAACACCGGGGAGCTGTTTTTT
CDR3aa: CAISAFSRTSGRNTGELFF

d_gene: TRBD2
len: 16
v_gene: TRBV10-3
abundance: NA
j_gene: TRBJ2-3
CDR3nt: TGTGCCATCCTCGCGGGGGAGACTACTAGCACAGATACGCAGTATTTT
CDR3aa: CAILAGETTSTDTQYF

d_gene: NA
len: 16
v_gene: TRBV5-6
abundance: NA
j_gene: TRBJ1-4
CDR3nt: TGTGCCAGCAGCCCCCAGAAAAGGGACACGGATGAAAAACTGTTTTTT
CDR3aa: CASSPQKRDTDEKLFF

d_gene: NA
len: 13
v_gene: TRBV14
abundance: NA
j_gene: TRBJ2-1
CDR3nt: TGTGCCAGCAGGGGCAAGGGTAACAATGAGCAGTTCTTC
CDR3aa: CASRGKGNNEQFF

d_gene: NA
len: 12
v_gene: TRBV25-1
abundance: few
j_gene: TRBJ2-2
CDR3nt: TGTGCCAGCATACGGAGCACCGGGGAGCTGTTTTTT
CDR3aa: CASIRSTGELFF

d_gene: TRBD2
len: 16
v_gene: TRBV24-1
abundance: NA
j_gene: TRBJ2-3
CDR3nt: TGTGCCACCAGTGCCCCAGGACTAGCGGGAACAGATACGCAGTATTTT
CDR3aa: CATSAPGLAGTDTQYF